A selection of T cell receptor beta chains follows, all from one sample in a study of blood T cell repertoires in COVID-19. Using immunoSEQ multiplex PCR, the repertoire was profiled, and TCRdb retains in-frame clones only, with some absent. The sample records 55,000 to 75,000 clones, approximately 86% being singletons. Sequencing used peripheral blood. All receptors derive from a human donor with active COVID-19. The donor label of this sample is uncertain. Each CDR3 is given with its conserved first and last residue. Fields, in order: J gene, V gene, CDR3 protein.

TRBJ2-1,TRBV7-3,CASSFSASGQDEQFF
TRBJ1-6,TRBV30,CAWSSGQGRSPLHF
TRBJ2-6,TRBV5-8,CASRNRQGLTDGANVLTF
TRBJ2-5,TRBV5-1,CASSLGTGQETQYF
TRBJ1-2,TRBV19,CASSRDRNYGYTF
TRBJ2-3,TRBV7-2,CASSLEGTYTDTQYF
TRBJ2-1,TRBV11-2,CASSLDRRGLAGVHGGEQFF
TRBJ2-5,TRBV5-1,CASSPRGGEKETQYF
TRBJ2-1,TRBV5-4,CASSSVGATIPNEQFF
TRBJ2-2,TRBV6-6,CASSNRDRNTGELFF
TRBJ1-1,TRBV11-2,CASSLVGKGENTEAFF
TRBJ2-1,TRBV7-2,CASSLGLAANEQFF